The clone carrying this T cell receptor (beta chain) was observed a handful of times. No antigen is known for it. The CDR3 covers 16 residues. Germline V lookup: CDR1 SGHRS, CDR2 YFSETQ. With 0 bases removed from V and 2 bases from J, the gap between germline ends came to 15 bases. The data derive from a study of CD8 T cells in ankylosing spondylitis. Study findings and constraints: From matched ankylosing spondylitis synovial fluid, disease-linked clones were reportedly recovered at significantly enriched levels. Ankylosing spondylitis blood appeared to carry a characteristic TCR beta motif of several highly homologous variants. Existing reports had already noted some motif variants in reactive arthritis synovial fluid and blood.

The authors made TCR beta libraries by quantitative 5'-RACE with molecular barcodes. TCRdb re-derived calls from the 5' RACE reads in MiXCR, one entry per CDR3 protein. The profile shows 650,000 to 800,000 distinct CDR3 sequences, under 20% of them singletons. The clonotype comes from a male donor with ankylosing spondylitis. The specimen sequenced was blood, either unsorted or a sorted T cell fraction (not recorded which). This chain links TRBV5-1 with TRBJ2-7; possibly TRBD2 for D (5 bases). The CDR3 is CASSLGRGAKTYEQYF. In DNA, the CDR3 is TGCGCCAGCAGCTTGGGACGGGGAGCAAAGACCTACGAGCAGTACTTC.